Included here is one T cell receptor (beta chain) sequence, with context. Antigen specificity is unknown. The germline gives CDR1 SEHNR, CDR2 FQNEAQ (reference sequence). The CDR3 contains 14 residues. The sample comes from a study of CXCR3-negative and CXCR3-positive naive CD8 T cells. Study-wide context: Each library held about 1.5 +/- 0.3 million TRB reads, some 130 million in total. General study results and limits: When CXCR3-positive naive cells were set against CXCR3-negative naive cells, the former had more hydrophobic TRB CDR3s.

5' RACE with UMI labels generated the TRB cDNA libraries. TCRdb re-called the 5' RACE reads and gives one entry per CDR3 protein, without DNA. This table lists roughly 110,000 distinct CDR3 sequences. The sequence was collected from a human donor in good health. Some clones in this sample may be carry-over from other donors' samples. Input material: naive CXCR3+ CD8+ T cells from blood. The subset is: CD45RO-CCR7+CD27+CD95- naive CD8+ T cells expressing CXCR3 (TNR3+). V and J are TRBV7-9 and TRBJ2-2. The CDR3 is CASSFSVFTGELFF.